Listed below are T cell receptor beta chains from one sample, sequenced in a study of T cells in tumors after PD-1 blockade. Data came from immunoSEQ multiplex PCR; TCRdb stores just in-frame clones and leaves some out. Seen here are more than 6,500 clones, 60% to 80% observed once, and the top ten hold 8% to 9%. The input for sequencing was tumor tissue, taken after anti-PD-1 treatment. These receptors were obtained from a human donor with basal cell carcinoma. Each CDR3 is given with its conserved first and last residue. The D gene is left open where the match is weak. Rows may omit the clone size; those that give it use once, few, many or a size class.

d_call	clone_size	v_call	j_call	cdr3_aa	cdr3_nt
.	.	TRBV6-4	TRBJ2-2	CASSDSASHTGELFF	TGTGCCAGCAGTGACTCGGCTAGCCACACCGGGGAGCTGTTTTTT
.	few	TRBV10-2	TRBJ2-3	CASSELPPISTQYF	TGCGCCAGCAGTGAGCTACCACCCATATCTACGCAGTATTTT
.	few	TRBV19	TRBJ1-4	CASSFSQRAIREKLFF	TGTGCCAGTAGCTTTTCTCAGAGGGCTATTAGAGAAAAACTGTTTTTT
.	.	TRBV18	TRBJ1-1	CASSPGQGSTEAFF	TGTGCCAGCTCACCAGGGCAGGGGAGCACTGAAGCTTTCTTT
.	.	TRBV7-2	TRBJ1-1	CASSLYGSGAGARGTEAFF	TGTGCCAGCAGCTTATATGGATCGGGGGCAGGGGCCCGGGGCACTGAAGCTTTCTTT
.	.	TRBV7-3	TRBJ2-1	CASSFQLHNEQFF	TGTGCCAGCAGCTTCCAGCTACACAATGAGCAGTTCTTC
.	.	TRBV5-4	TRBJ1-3	CASRKVDTIYF	TGTGCCAGCAGGAAGGTCGACACCATATATTTT
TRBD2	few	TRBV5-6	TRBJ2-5	CASSGGGGLETQYF	TGTGCCAGCAGCGGCGGGGGGGGCCTGGAGACCCAGTACTTC
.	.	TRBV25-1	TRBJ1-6	CASSYGQPTNSPLHF	TGTGCCAGCAGCTACGGACAGCCGACAAATTCACCCCTCCACTTT
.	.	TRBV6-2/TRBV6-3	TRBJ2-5	CASSLTGTQYF	TGTGCCAGCAGTCTAACCGGGACCCAGTACTTC
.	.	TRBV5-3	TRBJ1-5	CARIRIGWAKNDDQPQHF	TGTGCCAGAATCCGAATCGGGTGGGCAAAGAACGACGATCAGCCCCAGCATTTT
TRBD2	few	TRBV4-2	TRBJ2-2	CASSQDWSGGYTGELFF	TGTGCCAGCAGCCAAGATTGGTCGGGAGGGTACACCGGGGAGCTGTTTTTT
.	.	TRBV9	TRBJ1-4	CASSPRGVTNEKLFF	TGTGCCAGCAGCCCCCGGGGGGTAACTAATGAAAAACTGTTTTTT
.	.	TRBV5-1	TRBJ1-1	CASSLGGNGAFF	TGCGCCAGCAGCTTGGGGGGAAATGGAGCTTTCTTT
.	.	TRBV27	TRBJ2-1	CASRRASYNEQFF	TGTGCCAGCAGACGGGCATCCTACAATGAGCAGTTCTTC
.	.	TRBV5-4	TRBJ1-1	CASSLSHALGVPEAFF	TGTGCCAGCAGCTTGTCCCACGCTCTTGGGGTCCCTGAAGCTTTCTTT
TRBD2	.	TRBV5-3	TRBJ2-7	CARSLRTSGRKLYEQYF	TGTGCCAGAAGCTTACGTACTAGCGGGAGAAAATTGTACGAGCAGTACTTC
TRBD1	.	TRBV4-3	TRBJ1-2	CASSQGRGLVGVYGYTF	TGCGCCAGCAGCCAGGGCAGGGGGCTGGTAGGTGTCTATGGCTACACCTTC
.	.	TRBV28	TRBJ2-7	CASSFLYEQYF	TGTGCCAGCAGTTTTCTCTACGAGCAGTACTTC
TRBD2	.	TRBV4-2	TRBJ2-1	CASSEGLAGDYNEQFF	TGTGCCAGCAGCGAGGGACTAGCGGGTGACTACAATGAGCAGTTCTTC
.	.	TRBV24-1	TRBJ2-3	CATSDTTSPPAQNTDTQYF	TGTGCCACCAGTGATACCACTAGCCCCCCAGCGCAAAACACAGATACGCAGTATTTT
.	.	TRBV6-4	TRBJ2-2	CARKNRMREGRRGAVF	TGTGCCAGAAAGAACCGTATGAGAGAGGGCCGACGGGGAGCTGTTTTT
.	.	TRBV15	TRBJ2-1	CATSSGGLFLSEQFF	TGTGCCACCAGCAGTGGGGGACTCTTCCTGAGTGAGCAGTTCTTC
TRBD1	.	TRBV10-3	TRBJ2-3	CAISTGGGGTDTQYF	TGTGCCATCAGTACAGGGGGCGGGGGCACAGATACGCAGTATTTT
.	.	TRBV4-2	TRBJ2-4	CASSQRARGGENIQYF	TGTGCCAGCAGCCAACGAGCTAGGGGGGGGGAAAACATTCAGTACTTC
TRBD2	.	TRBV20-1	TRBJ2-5	CSASQLAGGETQYF	TGCAGTGCTAGTCAACTAGCGGGAGGGGAGACCCAGTACTTC
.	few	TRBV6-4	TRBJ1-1	CASRGNRDEAFF	TGTGCCAGCAGGGGGAACAGGGATGAAGCTTTCTTT
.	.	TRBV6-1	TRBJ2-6	CASSEGGSGANVLIF	TGTGCCAGCAGTGAAGGGGGCTCTGGGGCCAACGTCCTGATTTTC
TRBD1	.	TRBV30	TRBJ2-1	CAYGQGYNEQFF	TGTGCCTACGGACAGGGTTACAATGAGCAGTTCTTC
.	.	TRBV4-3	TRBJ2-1	CASSQTGNEQFF	TGCGCCAGCAGCCAAACAGGTAATGAGCAGTTCTTC
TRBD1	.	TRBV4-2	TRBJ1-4	CASSQEIRGREKLFF	TGTGCCAGCAGCCAAGAGATCAGGGGGCGTGAAAAACTGTTTTTT
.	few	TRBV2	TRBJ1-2	CASSEENRNYGYTF	TGTGCCAGCAGTGAAGAAAACAGGAACTATGGCTACACCTTC
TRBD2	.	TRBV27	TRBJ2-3	CASSRRAMGASGGRADTQYF	TGTGCCAGCAGCCGTCGTGCAATGGGGGCTAGCGGGGGTAGGGCAGATACGCAGTATTTT
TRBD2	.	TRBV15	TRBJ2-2	CATSMGGDWELFF	TGTGCCACCAGCATGGGGGGGGATTGGGAGCTGTTTTTT
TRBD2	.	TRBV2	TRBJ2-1	CASSDGGLALNEQFF	TGTGCCAGCAGTGACGGGGGACTAGCGCTCAATGAGCAGTTCTTC
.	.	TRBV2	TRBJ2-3	CASSEQGQDTQYF	TGTGCCAGCAGTGAACAGGGGCAAGATACGCAGTATTTT
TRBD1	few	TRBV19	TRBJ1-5	CASAGTGGQPQHF	TGTGCCAGTGCGGGGACAGGGGGCCAGCCCCAGCATTTT
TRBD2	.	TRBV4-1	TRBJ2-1	CASSQALGTSGINEQFF	TGCGCCAGCAGCCAAGCTCTCGGGACTAGCGGGATCAATGAGCAGTTCTTC
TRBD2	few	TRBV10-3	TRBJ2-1	CAISAQSGSSYNEQFF	TGTGCCATCTCCGCTCAAAGCGGGAGCTCCTACAATGAGCAGTTCTTC
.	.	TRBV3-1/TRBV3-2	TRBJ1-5	CASSQSGTLYSNQPQHF	TGTGCCAGCAGCCAGAGTGGGACACTTTATAGCAATCAGCCCCAGCATTTT
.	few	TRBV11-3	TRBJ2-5	CASSSRGQETQYF	TGTGCCAGCAGCTCTCGGGGCCAAGAGACCCAGTACTTC
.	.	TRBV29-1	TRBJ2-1	CSVEDWAGLHEQFF	TGCAGCGTTGAAGATTGGGCCGGACTTCACGAGCAGTTCTTC
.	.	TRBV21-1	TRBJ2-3	CASSKFLGSDTQYF	TGTGCCAGCAGCAAATTTCTAGGTTCAGATACGCAGTATTTT
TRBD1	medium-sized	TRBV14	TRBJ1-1	CASSPDPGQGASEAFF	TGTGCCAGCAGCCCTGACCCGGGACAGGGGGCGAGTGAAGCTTTCTTT
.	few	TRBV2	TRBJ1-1	CASVQGLRAFF	TGTGCCAGCGTCCAGGGGTTGAGGGCTTTCTTT
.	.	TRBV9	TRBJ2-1	CASSAFSYNEQFF	TGTGCCAGCAGCGCCTTCTCTTACAATGAGCAGTTCTTC
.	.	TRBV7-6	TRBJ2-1	CASSPVGGSVNEQFF	TGTGCCAGCAGCCCCGTCGGGGGATCTGTCAATGAGCAGTTCTTC
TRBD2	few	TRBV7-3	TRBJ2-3	CASSLGTSGSTDTQYF	TGTGCCAGCAGCTTAGGGACTAGCGGGAGCACAGATACGCAGTATTTT
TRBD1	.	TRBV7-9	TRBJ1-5	CASSLGTVNSNQPQHF	TGTGCCAGCAGCTTGGGGACAGTCAATAGCAATCAGCCCCAGCATTTT
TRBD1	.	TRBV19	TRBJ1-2	CASSMRGQGDYGYTF	TGTGCCAGTAGTATGCGGGGACAGGGCGACTATGGCTACACCTTC
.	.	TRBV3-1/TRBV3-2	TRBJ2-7	CASSLNYEQYF	TGTGCCAGCAGCCTAAACTACGAGCAGTACTTC
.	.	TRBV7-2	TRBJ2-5	CASSLAGGIQETQYF	TGTGCCAGCAGCTTAGCGGGGGGCATTCAAGAGACCCAGTACTTC
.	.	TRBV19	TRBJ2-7	CASSSSGATEQYF	TGTGCCAGTAGTAGCTCGGGAGCTACCGAGCAGTACTTC
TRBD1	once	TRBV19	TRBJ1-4	CASSSTGGEKLFF	TGTGCCAGTAGTTCGACAGGGGGGGAAAAACTGTTTTTT